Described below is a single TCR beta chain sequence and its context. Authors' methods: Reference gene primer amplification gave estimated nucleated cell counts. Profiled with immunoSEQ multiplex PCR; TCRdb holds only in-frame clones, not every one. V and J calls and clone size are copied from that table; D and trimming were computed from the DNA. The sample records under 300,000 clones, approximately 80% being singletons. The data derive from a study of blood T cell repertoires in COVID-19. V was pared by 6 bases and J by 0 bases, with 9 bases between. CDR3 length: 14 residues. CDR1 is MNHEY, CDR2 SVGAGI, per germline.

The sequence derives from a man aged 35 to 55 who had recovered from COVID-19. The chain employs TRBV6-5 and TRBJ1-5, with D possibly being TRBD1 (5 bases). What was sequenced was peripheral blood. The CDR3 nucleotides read TGTGCCAGCAGCAACAGGTATAGCAATCAGCCCCAGCATTTT. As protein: CASSNRYSNQPQHF.